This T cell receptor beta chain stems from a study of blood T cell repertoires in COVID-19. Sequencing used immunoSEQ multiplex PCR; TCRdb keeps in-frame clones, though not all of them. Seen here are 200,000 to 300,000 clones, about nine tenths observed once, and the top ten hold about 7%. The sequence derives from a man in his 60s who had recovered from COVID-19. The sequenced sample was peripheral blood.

The CDR3 reads CASSLGTKLQAFF. In DNA, the CDR3 is TGTGCCAGCAGTCTAGGGACTAAATTACAAGCTTTCTTT. The chain is built from TRBV28 and TRBJ1-1, with D possibly TRBD1 on 5 matching bases. The CDR3 has 13 amino acids. V lost 5 bases, J lost 9 bases, and 16 bases lay in between. The V gene's germline CDR1 is MDHEN and CDR2 SYDVKM.